A single sample is the source of the 25 T cell receptor beta chains below, sequenced in a study of CXCR3-negative and CXCR3-positive naive CD8 T cells. The authors made the TRB cDNA libraries by 5' RACE using UMI labels. Following a re-call of the 5' RACE reads, TCRdb has one entry per CDR3 protein and lacks DNA. This listing includes 80,000 to 95,000 distinct CDR3 sequences. The source material was naive CXCR3- CD8+ T cells from blood. Subset of the sample: CD45RO-CCR7+CD27+CD95- naive CD8+ T cells lacking CXCR3 (TNR3-). The receptors shown here come from a human donor in good health. Some clones in this sample may be carry-over from other donors' samples.

V is TRBV5-1 and J is TRBJ2-2; the D gene TCRdb calls, TRBD1, cannot be checked with no DNA. Germline lookup yields CDR1 SGHRS and CDR2 YFSETQ. The CDR3 is made up of 15 amino acids. The chain's CDR3 is CASSLNQGGHGELFF.

The J gene is TRBJ2-7, the V gene TRBV4-3; TCRdb selects TRBD2, and the lack of DNA leaves this call unchecked. The CDR3 is 16 residues long. Germline V gene sequence: CDR1 LGHNA, CDR2 YSLEER. CDR3 sequence reads: CASSQDRRGNSYEQYF.

The rearrangement uses TRBV28 and TRBJ2-3; the TCRdb call, TRBD1, lacks DNA for checking. The CDR3 is 19 amino acids. Germline CDR1 reads MDHEN; CDR2 reads SYDVKM. CDR3 amino acids: CASSFGQGFQVFLADTQYF. The full variable domain, rest sourced from reference TRBV28 and TRBJ2-3, is DVKVTQSSRYLVKRTGEKVFLECVQDMDHENMFWYRQDPGLGLRLIYFSYDVKMKEKGDIPEGYSVSREKKERFSLILESASTNQTSMYLCASSFGQGFQVFLADTQYFGPGTRLTVL.

The chain joins TRBV28 to TRBJ1-5. The CDR3 loop spans 16 amino acids. Germline CDR1 and CDR2: MDHEN and SYDVKM. CDR3 sequence reads: CASSPPRRGSNQPQHF.

The chain combines TRBV29-1 with TRBJ2-2; TCRdb gives TRBD1 as the D gene, but with no DNA this cannot be confirmed. This CDR3 is built from 14 residues. Germline loops: CDR1 SQVTM, CDR2 ANQGSEA. CDR3 region: CSVDKGTGRGELFF.

V and J are TRBV12-3 or TRBV12-4 and TRBJ1-4. This CDR3 comprises 15 residues. CDR3: CASSFIGAANEKLFF.

The chain couples TRBV7-9 to TRBJ2-5; the TCRdb call, TRBD2, lacks DNA for checking. The germline V gene encodes CDR1 SEHNR and CDR2 FQNEAQ (reference sequence). CDR3 length: 19 amino acids. The CDR3 region is CASNGGLSLDPIPQETQYF.

The genes are TRBV7-6 and TRBJ2-7; TCRdb calls TRBD1, which cannot be checked without DNA. Germline V gene data show CDR1 as SGHVS and CDR2 as FNYEAQ. This CDR3 is built from 17 residues. The CDR3 protein is CASSMWTGDFPTYEQYF.

The chain combines TRBV13 with TRBJ2-7. The CDR3 contains 13 residues. Germline loops: CDR1 PRHDT, CDR2 FYEKMQ (reference sequence). The CDR3 loop is CASSFGSVGEQYF.

The chain carries TRBV20-1 and TRBJ2-4; there is no DNA to check the TCRdb D call of TRBD1. CDR1 is DFQATT and CDR2 is SNEGSKA in the germline V gene (reference sequence). This CDR3 comprises 14 residues. The CDR3 here is CSARAGQGPDIQYF.

This sequence joins TRBV11-3 and TRBJ2-7; TCRdb gives TRBD2 as the D gene, but with no DNA this cannot be confirmed. The CDR3 extends over 13 amino acids. CDR1 is SGHNT, CDR2 YENEEA, per germline. The CDR3: CASRGRSAFEQYF.

The V call is TRBV12-3 or TRBV12-4, the J call TRBJ2-5; the TCRdb D gene call, TRBD2, has no DNA to confirm it. The CDR3 has 16 residues. This chain's CDR3 is CASSPTDGLGGETQYF.

The chain's CDR3 is CSVVQNTYEQYF. The V call is TRBV29-1, the J call TRBJ2-7. This CDR3 has 12 residues. In germline, CDR1 is SQVTM, CDR2 ANQGSEA.

This sequence joins TRBV5-1 and TRBJ2-7. The CDR3 consists of 15 residues. Germline V CDR1 and CDR2: SGHRS, YFSETQ. The CDR3 sequence: CASSLAGVHSYEQYF.

The chain couples TRBV4-3 to TRBJ2-2; the TCRdb D gene call, TRBD1, has no DNA to confirm it. CDR3 length: 17 amino acids. CDR1 and CDR2 from the germline V gene are LGHNA and YSLEER. Here the CDR3 reads CASSQSGLGGDTGELFF.

The chain recombines TRBV28 with TRBJ2-7; with no DNA, the TCRdb D assignment of TRBD1 cannot be verified. Germline V gene lookup returns CDR1 MDHEN and CDR2 SYDVKM. This CDR3 is 14 amino acids long. This CDR3 is CASSRDGPFYEQYF.

The chain has TRBV6-4 and TRBJ2-3; TCRdb's assignment of TRBD2 cannot be checked, as there is no DNA. There are 14 residues in the CDR3. Germline CDR1 reads MRHNA; CDR2 reads SNTAGT. This CDR3 is CACSPTSGTDTQYF.

The V call is TRBV19, the J call TRBJ2-1; TCRdb designates TRBD1, a call that cannot be tested without DNA. The CDR3 is made up of 13 amino acids. From germline, CDR1 is LNHDA and CDR2 SQIVND (reference sequence). The chain's CDR3 is CASSIGSRAEQFF.

The rearrangement uses TRBV7-2 and TRBJ1-1. CDR3 length: 14 amino acids. Germline V gives CDR1 SGHTA, CDR2 FQGNSA. The CDR3 protein is CASEDLSTLVSAFF.

The chain combines TRBV14 with TRBJ1-5; TCRdb lists TRBD1, though no DNA is available to test this call. This CDR3 spans 18 amino acids. Germline values: CDR1 SGHDN, CDR2 FVKESK. This chain's CDR3 is CASSHDRDVRRSDQPQHF.

This rearrangement joins TRBV9 to TRBJ2-1. The CDR3 totals 12 residues. Germline CDR1 and CDR2: SGDLS and YYNGEE. The chain's CDR3 is CASSVESNEQFF.

The chain combines TRBV6-5 with TRBJ2-2; without DNA, the TCRdb call of TRBD2 cannot be checked. CDR3 length: 16 residues. Germline V lookup: CDR1 MNHEY, CDR2 SVGAGI. The CDR3 here is CASSYVMASATGELFF.

The chain joins TRBV28 to TRBJ2-2; TCRdb outputs TRBD2, but without DNA this stays unchecked. The CDR3 sequence is 16 residues long. Germline V gene data show CDR1 as MDHEN and CDR2 as SYDVKM. CDR3 protein: CASSLLPGGPSGELFF.

V gene TRBV28 combines with J gene TRBJ2-2; TCRdb returns TRBD1, unconfirmable since there is no DNA. The CDR3 is 14 amino acids. Germline loops: CDR1 MDHEN, CDR2 SYDVKM. CDR3 loop: CASSSHRAAGELFF.

The V gene is TRBV29-1, the J gene TRBJ2-1; TCRdb picks TRBD2, but there is no DNA to check that call. CDR1 is SQVTM and CDR2 is ANQGSEA in the germline V gene. The CDR3 contains 14 residues. This chain's CDR3 is CSVTTSGRYNEQFF.